The following is a T cell receptor (beta chain) sequence with its context. No cognate antigen has been identified for it. No base qualities exist here, and no much larger clone lies one base off it. Systemically healthy Caucasian individuals from Russia, 39 in total and aged roughly 6 to 100 years, were included as donors. Around 10 milliliters of peripheral blood were drawn from each donor into EDTA-treated Vacutainer tubes. Ficoll-Paque density-gradient centrifugation was used to isolate PBMCs, with at least 6.5 million per sample. Trizol reagent was used to extract total RNA from PBMCs, with at least 5.5 micrograms per sample. Naive CD45RAhigh/CD27high T cell percentages were measured by flow cytometry on a PBMC aliquot from every donor. This sample is part of a study of blood T cells in healthy people across ages (dated by TCRdb to 2014 to 2015). Regarding the study in general: In model experiments, template switching captured about one uniquely barcoded TCR beta cDNA molecule for every two T cells. The donors were divided into four age groups: young (average around 15 years), middle-aged (under 40), aged (around 59) and long-lived (nearly 85). To track age-related changes in TCR beta repertoire diversity, the study relied on deep sequencing normalized with unique cDNA molecular identifiers. For two donors (one aged 18 to 29 and one aged 80 or older), the study analyzed two additional independent replicas of 1 million unique cDNA reads from the same blood draw.

Receptors were amplified or captured by 5' RACE. Sequencing took place on an Illumina HiSeq 2500. A second PCR of about 6 to 11 cycles was run with a J-beta primer mix and a sample-barcoded 5' primer. A unique molecular identifier was introduced onto each TCR beta cDNA molecule by a template-switch 5' adaptor carrying 12 random nucleotides. At least 2.5 million CDR3-containing paired-end reads were obtained from each sample. First-strand cDNA was synthesized from all RNA with the Mint cDNA synthesis kit, primed by a TRBC-specific oligonucleotide. Following uracil-DNA glycosylase treatment, all cDNA underwent a first 18-cycle PCR with the universal primers M1SS and BC2_uni_R. The paper's processing steps were these. Normalization of each sample was performed by random selection of 1 million high-quality reads, each carrying a distinct molecular identifier. Reads sharing molecular identifiers were discarded rather than binned into consensus sequences. MiTCR, set to a Q25 quality threshold and the strictest error-elimination algorithm, was used for CDR3 identification, clonotype clustering and error correction. Lower-bound total TCR beta diversity was estimated with a nonparametric unseen species model using Euler transformation. TCRdb's own reprocessing of the public reads used fastp at Q25 and MiXCR and kept productive beta chains. Identical CDR3 proteins give one entry, which carries the most common genes and DNA. The authors' filters were not applied to this entry. Across this sample there are around 500,000 distinct CDR3 sequences, with about a quarter seen only once. About 3.9% of the sample is taken by the ten largest.

Reading the germline V gene gives CDR1 MGHRA and CDR2 YSYEKL. Reading from cysteine to phenylalanine, the CDR3 counts 13 amino acids. Of the read, only the CDR3 DNA is kept; its 39 bases are in frame from base 1. The V and J ends are trimmed by 0 bases and 6 bases, leaving 7 bases between them. Study-level results and caveats: Observed TCR beta diversity per million T cells fell roughly linearly with age, and a significant reduction was already apparent by age approximately 40. Compared with the aged group, more naive CD4+ T cells, fewer expanded clones and increased TCR diversity were shown by the long-lived group, suggesting age selection. There was a strong correlation between observed TCR beta diversity and the percentage of naive T cells measured by flow cytometry. Because the CMV infection status of the donors was unknown, age-related changes in expanded clonotypes may potentially have been confounded. Estimates of total diversity based on one million sequenced T cells were regarded as lower bounds and as underestimates. Because profiling used bulk unsorted PBMCs, naive and antigen-experienced compartments could not be compared conclusively.

This sample also belongs to another study, concerning T cells of mothers and their children. As noted in the second study: Donors were nine systemically healthy Caucasian individuals: three mothers and their six children. cDNA synthesis consumed the entire amount of extracted RNA, loaded at 1.5 ug RNA in each 15 ul reaction. In the second PCR, the M1S primer added sample barcodes and 2-4 random nucleotides. More than 8.5 million TCR beta CDR3 reads were obtained from each mother, and roughly 3 million reads were obtained from each child. In both related and unrelated pairs, thymic selection shapes the output of TCR recombination in a similar way, with inherited differences having only a minor effect. Related mother-child pairs always showed normalized repertoire overlap that was slightly higher than in unrelated mother-child pairs, though the difference was never significant. Persistent microchimeric T cell clones were not detected, at a sensitivity of around 99 clones per million clonotypes. To look for features that set related mother-child pairs apart from unrelated individuals, the researchers ran deep NGS to compare the TCR beta repertoires of mothers and children. The mean age was roughly 44 +/- 4 years for the mothers and about 10 +/- 4 years for the children. After adapter ligation with NEBNext reagents, the libraries were sequenced on Illumina HiSeq 2000 with 100+100 nt paired-end reads. To prevent cross-contamination, the mother and child libraries were prepared a month apart and were sequenced in separate runs. For each donor, between roughly 450,000 and 2,100,000 distinct TCR beta clonotypes were identified. Naive TCR beta clonotypes were estimated from low-frequency clonotypes matched to each donor's FACS-determined naive share, without sorting.

The chain uses TRBV4-1 and TRBJ2-3; TRBD2 is possibly the D segment (6 matching bases). The sequence derives from a boy aged 2 to 10 in good health. Sequencing input: blood. CDR3 protein: CASSQDAGDTQYF. Read as DNA, the sequence is TGCGCCAGCAGCCAAGATGCGGGGGATACGCAGTATTTT.